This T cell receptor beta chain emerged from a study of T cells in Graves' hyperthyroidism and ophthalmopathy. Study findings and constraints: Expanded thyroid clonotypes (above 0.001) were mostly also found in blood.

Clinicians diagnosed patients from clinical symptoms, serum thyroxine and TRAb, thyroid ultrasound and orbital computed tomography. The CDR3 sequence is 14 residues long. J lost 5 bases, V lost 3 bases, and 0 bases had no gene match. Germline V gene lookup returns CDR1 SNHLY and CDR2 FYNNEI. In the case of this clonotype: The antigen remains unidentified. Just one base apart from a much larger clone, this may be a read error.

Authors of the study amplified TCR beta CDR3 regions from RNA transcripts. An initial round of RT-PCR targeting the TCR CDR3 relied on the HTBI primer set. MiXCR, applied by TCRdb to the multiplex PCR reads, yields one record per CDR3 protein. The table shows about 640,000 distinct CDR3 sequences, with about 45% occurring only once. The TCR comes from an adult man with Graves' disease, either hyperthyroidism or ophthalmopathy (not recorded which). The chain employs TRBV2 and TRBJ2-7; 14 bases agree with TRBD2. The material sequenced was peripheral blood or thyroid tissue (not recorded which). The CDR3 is CASSETSGRDEQYF. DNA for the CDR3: TGTGCCAGCAGTGAGACTAGCGGGAGGGACGAGCAGTACTTC.